This T cell receptor beta chain was sequenced in a study of shared clonotypes between healthy human individuals. Selected positively for CCR7 and CD45RO-negative, naive CD8 cells excluded terminally differentiated effector memory CD45RA+ cells. Germline loops: CDR1 SGHRS, CDR2 YFSETQ. Trimming stripped 0 bases from V and 0 bases from J, with 10 bases between. The CDR3 has 16 amino acids. TCRdb's copy holds only in-frame clones and misses some; the assay was immunoSEQ multiplex PCR. The data show about 2 million clones, approximately 94% seen once. This clone is a singleton in its sample. This clonotype originated in a man aged 18 to 29 in good health. The V and J genes are TRBV5-1 and TRBJ1-3; D might be TRBD1 (5 bases). The sequencing sample was made of naive CD8+ T cells sorted from blood. The CDR3, as DNA: TGCGCCAGCAGCTTGGATCCTCAGGGCTCTGGAAACACCATATATTTT. It codes for CASSLDPQGSGNTIYF.